The 31 T cell receptor beta chains presented below share a single source sample, sequenced in a study of a mutant IDH1 vaccine in newly diagnosed glioma. The method was immunoSEQ multiplex PCR; TCRdb's version includes in-frame clones alone and lacks a portion of them. Of about 34,000 clones listed, 87% are singletons. Time point here: week 47, end of study. Doses of 300 ug of mutant IDH1 20-mer peptide were given with topical imiquimod. For these TCRs, the target antigens are not known. Material: PBMCs, obtained from a glioma patient whose treatment included an IDH1 peptide vaccine. All receptors come from a woman aged 25 to 39 with glioma.

The V and J genes are TRBV2 and TRBJ2-7; D gene unclear. The CDR3 contains 15 residues. V was clipped by 6 bases and J by 7 bases, with 22 bases between them. The germline V gene encodes CDR1 SNHLY and CDR2 FYNNEI. The CDR3 loop is CASRLRWTPSEEQYF. The CDR3 DNA reads as TGTGCCAGCAGGTTGAGATGGACCCCCTCGGAGGAGCAGTACTTC.

The CDR3 coding sequence is TGTGCCAGCAGTTATAACATAGTCACTGAAGCTTTCTTT. Amino acid sequence: CASSYNIVTEAFF. J is TRBJ1-1 and V is TRBV6-5, with D unclear. The CDR3 runs 13 residues. Germline CDR1 MNHEY, CDR2 SVGAGI. V was clipped by 3 bases and J by 4 bases, with 9 bases between them.

The J gene is TRBJ2-4, the V gene TRBV5-1, with D perhaps matching TRBD2 (5 bases). The V and J ends lost 5 bases and 5 bases respectively, with 14 bases between them. The CDR3 length is 14 residues. Germline-derived CDR1 and CDR2 are SGHRS and YFSETQ. The CDR3 nucleotides read TGCGCCAGCAGTTCCGGGCCTAGCCAAAACATTCAGTACTTC. Its protein product is CASSSGPSQNIQYF. Filled out from reference TRBV5-1 and TRBJ2-4, the complete variable domain reads KAGVTQTPRYLIKTRGQQVTLSCSPISGHRSVSWYQQTPGQGLQFLFEYFSETQRNKGNFPGRFSGRQFSNSRSEMNVSTLELGDSALYLCASSSGPSQNIQYFGAGTRLSVL.

The V and J genes are TRBV9 and TRBJ1-3, with D perhaps matching TRBD1 (5 bases). CDR1 SGDLS and CDR2 YYNGEE come from the germline V gene. The CDR3 runs 15 residues. Trimming took 0 bases from V and 2 from J, leaving 9 bases between them. DNA for the CDR3: TGTGCCAGCAGCGTAGCAGGAGGGGCTGGAAACACCATATATTTT. It translates to CASSVAGGAGNTIYF.

This chain connects TRBV5-1 to TRBJ1-3; D ambiguous. Trimming cost V 1 base and J 0 bases, with 17 bases left between them. The germline CDR1 and CDR2 sequences are SGHRS and YFSETQ. This CDR3 comprises 18 residues. CDR3 in amino acids: CASSLSELPTTSGNTIYF. Written as DNA, the CDR3 is TGCGCCAGCAGCTTGAGTGAGCTGCCCACCACCTCTGGAAACACCATATATTTT.

V gene TRBV4-3 combines with J gene TRBJ1-2, with a possible D match to TRBD1 (5 bases). V was cut by 3 bases and J by 2 bases, with 16 bases left in between. CDR3 length equals 16 residues. Germline lookup yields CDR1 LGHNA and CDR2 YSLEER. DNA of the CDR3: TGCGCCAGCAGCCAGGCTGCCAGGGCCGGGAACTATGGCTACACCTTC. Protein sequence: CASSQAARAGNYGYTF.

The chain combines TRBV7-9 with TRBJ2-7; tentatively, D is TRBD1 or TRBD2 (5 bases each). From germline, CDR1 is SEHNR and CDR2 FQNEAQ (reference sequence). The CDR3 is 16 amino acids. With 2 bases removed from V and 4 bases from J, the gap between germline ends came to 18 bases. CDR3 region: CASSLRGGQEEYEQYF. CDR3 DNA sequence: TGTGCCAGCAGCTTAAGGGGTGGGCAGGAGGAGTACGAGCAGTACTTC. The entire variable domain, with the rest obtained from reference TRBV7-9 and TRBJ2-7, is as follows: DTGVSQNPRHKITKRGQNVTFRCDPISEHNRLYWYRQTLGQGPEFLTYFQNEAQLEKSRLLSDRFSAERPKGSFSTLEIQRTEQGDSAMYLCASSLRGGQEEYEQYFGPGTRLTVT.

This chain links TRBV10-3 with TRBJ1-2; D unclear. Germline CDR1 is ENHRY and CDR2 is SYGVKD. Deletions cut 6 bases from V and 8 bases from J, with 10 bases between. The CDR3 contains 11 residues. This chain's CDR3 is CAISGALGYTF. In DNA, the CDR3 is TGTGCCATCAGCGGAGCCTTAGGCTACACCTTC.

The chain links TRBV7-8 to TRBJ1-2, with D unclear. Between the trimmed V and J ends, which lost 3 bases and 7 bases, there was a span of 21 bases. This CDR3 has 16 amino acids. The germline CDR1 and CDR2 sequences are SGHVS and FQNEAQ. CDR3 loop: CASSFILGPELGGYTF. The CDR3 DNA follows: TGTGCCAGCAGCTTTATCCTCGGGCCTGAGCTAGGTGGCTACACCTTC.

The J gene is TRBJ2-2, the V gene TRBV2; TRBD1 aligns across 7 bases. The CDR3 has 15 residues. V trimming: 6 bases; J trimming: 5 bases; junction bases outside the gene matches: 9. CDR1 and CDR2 from the germline V gene are SNHLY and FYNNEI. The CDR3 DNA is TGTGCCAGCAGCGGTCGACAGGGTGGGACCGGGGAGCTGTTTTTT. This gives the protein CASSGRQGGTGELFF.

The chain has TRBV7-9 and TRBJ2-7, with unresolved D. The germline V gene encodes CDR1 SEHNR and CDR2 FQNEAQ (reference sequence). V shed 7 bases and J shed 1 base, with 11 bases lying between them. There are 13 residues in the CDR3. The CDR3 spells CASISLGSYEQYF. The CDR3 region has the DNA TGTGCCAGCATATCACTCGGATCCTACGAGCAGTACTTC.

The CDR3 here is CASSVEGAQGTEAFF. The CDR3 coding sequence is TGTGCCAGCAGCGTAGAGGGCGCCCAGGGAACTGAAGCTTTCTTT. The chain joins TRBV9 to TRBJ1-1, with D perhaps matching TRBD1 (5 bases). Per germline, CDR1 SGDLS and CDR2 YYNGEE. V was trimmed by 0 bases and J by 5 bases, leaving 14 bases between them. The CDR3 consists of 15 residues.

The chain recombines TRBV28 with TRBJ1-1; tentative D call: TRBD1 (5 bases). The germline V gene has CDR1 MDHEN and CDR2 SYDVKM. Trimming removed 2 bases at V and 6 bases at J, with 16 bases between. The CDR3 totals 15 residues. The CDR3 sequence is CASSLPSGTLAEAFF. Written as DNA, the CDR3 is TGTGCCAGCAGTTTACCCTCCGGGACGTTGGCTGAAGCTTTCTTT.

The rearrangement links TRBV29-1 to TRBJ2-7; TRBD2 might be the D (6 bases). The CDR3 sequence is 13 residues long. Germline loops: CDR1 SQVTM, CDR2 ANQGSEA. Trimming left V 4 bases short and J 1 base short, with 11 bases between. The CDR3 sequence is CSVGLGTSYEQYF. As DNA, the CDR3 is TGCAGCGTTGGCCTCGGGACTTCCTACGAGCAGTACTTC.

V and J are TRBV7-2 and TRBJ1-1; D not certain. Germline loops: CDR1 SGHTA, CDR2 FQGNSA. Trimming pared 0 bases from V and 7 bases from J, leaving 9 bases between. This CDR3 spans 13 amino acids. CDR3 sequence reads: CASSLALGNEAFF. CDR3 nucleotide sequence: TGTGCCAGCAGCTTAGCGCTAGGGAATGAAGCTTTCTTT.

This chain joins TRBV5-1 and TRBJ1-1; D unclear. The CDR3 has 13 residues. The V gene lost 6 bases and the J gene lost 1 base, with 10 bases spanning the gap. CDR1 is SGHRS and CDR2 is YFSETQ in the germline V gene. CDR3 residues: CASTPGSNTEAFF. The CDR3 region has the DNA TGCGCCAGCACCCCGGGTTCGAACACTGAAGCTTTCTTT. The full variable domain, with the rest looked up from reference TRBV5-1 and TRBJ1-1, is KAGVTQTPRYLIKTRGQQVTLSCSPISGHRSVSWYQQTPGQGLQFLFEYFSETQRNKGNFPGRFSGRQFSNSRSEMNVSTLELGDSALYLCASTPGSNTEAFFGQGTRLTVV.

The V call is TRBV25-1, the J call TRBJ2-7, with no clear D. Germline V lookup: CDR1 MGHDK, CDR2 SYGVNS. The CDR3 contains 11 residues. Trimming cost V 4 bases and J 6 bases, with 7 bases left between them. CDR3 sequence (DNA): TGTGCCAGCAGTGTGCACTCCGAGCAGTACTTC. This encodes CASSVHSEQYF.

The V and J genes are TRBV10-3 and TRBJ1-5; a weak D match, TRBD1 (5 bases). The CDR3 is 12 residues long. CDR1 and CDR2 from the germline V gene are ENHRY and SYGVKD. The V gene lost 6 bases and the J gene lost 7 bases, with 10 bases spanning the gap. The CDR3 bases are TGTGCCATCAGCGACAGTCGGCAGCCCCAGCATTTT. Translating gives CAISDSRQPQHF.

This clone was seen a few times. The V call is TRBV6-4, the J call TRBJ1-2; the D is unclear. Germline loops: CDR1 MRHNA, CDR2 SNTAGT. This CDR3 contains 14 residues. The V end was cut by 0 bases, the J end by 6 bases, with 11 bases between. The CDR3 here is CASSDSGRPDGYTF. The CDR3 coding sequence is TGTGCCAGCAGTGACTCCGGGAGGCCCGATGGCTACACCTTC.

The chain couples TRBV6-6 to TRBJ1-6; D perhaps matches TRBD1 (5 bases). Germline-derived CDR1 and CDR2 are MNHNY and SVGAGI (reference sequence). This CDR3 spans 15 amino acids. Trimming took 2 bases from V and 10 from J, leaving 15 bases between them. The CDR3 coding sequence is TGTGCCAGCAGTTACCAGACAGTTGACAACTCACCCCTCCACTTT. It translates to CASSYQTVDNSPLHF.

J is TRBJ2-5 and V is TRBV4-1; D tentatively reads TRBD1 or TRBD2 (5 bases each). Germline CDR1 MGHRA, CDR2 YSYEKL. V dropped 1 base and J dropped 1 base, with 7 bases sitting between them. There are 14 residues in the CDR3. CDR3 region: CASSQGGAQETQYF. In nucleotides, the CDR3 is TGCGCCAGCAGCCAAGGAGGGGCCCAAGAGACCCAGTACTTC.

This clone is a singleton in its sample. The V and J genes are TRBV27 and TRBJ1-2, with TRBD1 matching over 7 bases. The CDR3 sequence is 16 residues long. Looked up from germline, CDR1 is MNHEY and CDR2 is SMNVEV (reference sequence). After removal of 5 bases from V and 5 bases from J, the junction contained 14 bases not matched to a gene. CDR3 loop: CASSPLDRVRGYGYTF. CDR3 bases: TGTGCCAGCAGTCCCCTCGACCGGGTCAGGGGGTATGGCTACACCTTC.

V is TRBV4-2 and J is TRBJ1-2; 9 bases line up with TRBD1. Trimming cost V 2 bases and J 8 bases; bases outside gene matches: 6. This CDR3 is built from 14 residues. Germline CDR1 is LGHNA and CDR2 is YNFKEQ. In DNA, the CDR3 is TGTGCCAGCAGCCAAATAGGGACAGGGCGGGGCTACACCTTC. It yields the protein CASSQIGTGRGYTF.

V gene TRBV5-4 combines with J gene TRBJ1-5; D is unclear. The CDR3 has 14 amino acids. Germline assignment: CDR1 SGHNT and CDR2 YYREEE (reference sequence). V was shortened by 1 base and J by 4 bases, with 9 bases between the two germline ends. The CDR3 loop reads CASSLWAENQPQHF. DNA for the CDR3: TGTGCCAGCAGCTTGTGGGCCGAGAATCAGCCCCAGCATTTT.

This chain uses TRBV6-5 with TRBJ1-2; D gene uncertain. This CDR3 has 13 residues. Trimming took 2 bases from V and 2 from J, leaving 6 bases between them. Germline loops: CDR1 MNHEY, CDR2 SVGAGI. In DNA form, the CDR3 reads TGTGCCAGCAGTTACCGAACAAACTATGGCTACACCTTC. Residues: CASSYRTNYGYTF.

Only one count was recorded for this clone. The chain joins TRBV2 to TRBJ2-7, with D perhaps TRBD1 (5 bases). The V gene's germline CDR1 is SNHLY and CDR2 FYNNEI. The V end was cut by 5 bases, the J end by 1 base, with 9 bases between. The CDR3 runs to 13 residues. CDR3 bases: TGTGCCAGCAGTCGAGACAGATCCTACGAGCAGTACTTC. Its translation: CASSRDRSYEQYF.

V usage is TRBV27 and J usage is TRBJ2-7; D is unclear. V was clipped by 3 bases and J by 3 bases, with 9 bases between them. Germline CDR1 MNHEY, CDR2 SMNVEV (reference sequence). The CDR3 is 13 residues long. CDR3 protein: CASSFGVFYEQYF. CDR3 DNA sequence: TGTGCCAGCAGTTTTGGGGTTTTCTACGAGCAGTACTTC.

The J gene is TRBJ1-2, the V gene TRBV6-5, with D maybe TRBD1 (5 bases). The CDR3 has 13 amino acids. The V and J ends lost 10 bases and 2 bases respectively, with 14 bases between them. Germline CDR1 is MNHEY and CDR2 is SVGAGI. CDR3: CATGQGRNYGYTF. In DNA, the CDR3 is TGTGCCACCGGCCAGGGTAGGAACTATGGCTACACCTTC.

The chain employs TRBV6-5 and TRBJ2-1; 7 bases line up with TRBD2. Losses at the gene ends were 4 bases for V and 4 bases for J; bases not matched to a gene: 7. Per germline, CDR1 MNHEY and CDR2 SVGAGI. This CDR3 contains 15 residues. The CDR3 DNA sequence: TGTGCCAGCAGTTGGGGACTAACCAAATACAATGAGCAGTTCTTC. Amino acids: CASSWGLTKYNEQFF.

For this clone: The junction shows a germline mismatch at one end, possibly a read error. The rearrangement links TRBV25-1 to TRBJ1-1; 8 bases fit TRBD1. The CDR3 is 14 amino acids. Per the germline V gene, CDR1 is MGHDK and CDR2 is SYGVNS. Here the CDR3 reads CASSGDRLKTEAFF. The CDR3 coding sequence is TGTGCCAGCAGTGGGGACAGGTTGAAGACTGAAGCTTTCTTT. The full variable domain, rest sourced from reference TRBV25-1 and TRBJ1-1, is EADIYQTPRYLVIGTGKKITLECSQTMGHDKMYWYQQDPGMELHLIHYSYGVNSTEKGDLSSESTVSRIRTEHFPLTLESARPSHTSQYLCASSGDRLKTEAFFGQGTRLTVV.

CDR3 in amino acids: CATSGRDRGQHEQFF. The CDR3 DNA is TGTGCCACCAGCGGCCGGGACAGGGGGCAACATGAGCAGTTCTTC. This chain connects TRBV15 to TRBJ2-1, with 12 nucleotides matching TRBD1. CDR1 is LNHNV and CDR2 is YYDKDF in the germline V gene (reference sequence). The V gene end was trimmed by 5 bases and the J gene end by 8 bases; junction bases not matched to a gene: 7. CDR3 size: 15 residues.